A single sample gave rise to the 25 T cell receptor beta chains below, sequenced in a study of shared clonotypes between healthy human individuals. Here immunoSEQ multiplex PCR was the method, and the copy in TCRdb shows in-frame clones only, minus some. Counted here are millions of clones, over 85% occurring once; the ten biggest clones make up roughly 0.15%. The source material was naive CD4+ T cells sorted from blood. Subset meaning: CD45RA+ positively selected. The receptors shown here come from a man in his late teens or twenties in good health.

The chain combines TRBV19 with TRBJ2-2; D ambiguous. Germline CDR1 is LNHDA and CDR2 is SQIVND (reference sequence). CDR3 length: 14 residues. Trimming took off 7 bases at V and 3 bases at J, with 12 bases between the two ends. The CDR3 DNA reads as TGTGCCAGTACTACTGGATCCCACACCGGGGAGCTGTTTTTT. Translated, it gives CASTTGSHTGELFF. Supplemented by reference TRBV19 and TRBJ2-2, the full variable domain reads DGGITQSPKYLFRKEGQNVTLSCEQNLNHDAMYWYRQDPGQGLRLIYYSQIVNDFQKGDIAEGYSVSREKKESFPLTVTSAQKNPTAFYLCASTTGSHTGELFFGEGSRLTVL.

The chain joins TRBV19 to TRBJ2-2; either TRBD1 or TRBD2 may supply D (6 bases each). Germline CDR1 and CDR2: LNHDA and SQIVND (reference sequence). The CDR3 consists of 12 residues. CDR3: CAGGPIAGELFF. CDR3 in DNA: TGTGCGGGGGGCCCCATTGCCGGGGAGCTGTTTTTT. Complete variable domain (other parts from reference TRBV19 and TRBJ2-2): DGGITQSPKYLFRKEGQNVTLSCEQNLNHDAMYWYRQDPGQGLRLIYYSQIVNDFQKGDIAEGYSVSREKKESFPLTVTSAQKNPTAFYLCAGGPIAGELFFGEGSRLTVL.

The CDR3 DNA reads TGCGCCAGCAGGAGTGGGGCAGGTTTCATGAACACTGAAGCTTTCTTT. Translating it yields CASRSGAGFMNTEAFF. V is TRBV5-1 and J is TRBJ1-1; weak D call: TRBD1 (5 bases). V dropped 5 bases and J dropped 0 bases, with 17 bases sitting between them. The CDR3 is 16 amino acids. Germline loops: CDR1 SGHRS, CDR2 YFSETQ.

This chain links TRBV6-5 with TRBJ2-5; no reliable D call. The CDR3 consists of 13 residues. Between the trimmed V and J ends, which lost 7 bases and 2 bases, there was a span of 11 bases. The germline CDR1 and CDR2 sequences are MNHEY and SVGAGI. For the CDR3, the DNA is TGTGCCAGCACTCCGGGCCCTCAAGAGACCCAGTACTTC. Its protein product is CASTPGPQETQYF.

The rearrangement uses TRBV5-4 and TRBJ1-5, with D tentatively TRBD1 (6 bases). Germline V gene data show CDR1 as SGHNT and CDR2 as YYREEE (reference sequence). V dropped 3 bases and J dropped 6 bases, with 7 bases sitting between them. The CDR3 covers 12 residues. The CDR3 protein is CASSSQGQPQHF. DNA of the CDR3: TGTGCCAGCAGCTCACAGGGTCAGCCCCAGCATTTT.

With regard to this clone: Other DNA variants within this sample encode the same CDR3. V usage is TRBV7-2 and J usage is TRBJ2-3, with D perhaps matching TRBD2 (6 bases). Trimming left V 1 base short and J 2 bases short, with 7 bases between. Germline CDR1 is SGHTA and CDR2 is FQGNSA. CDR3 size: 14 residues. CDR3 coding DNA: TGTGCCAGCAGCTTAGGACTAGTCACAGATACGCAGTATTTT. Translation gives CASSLGLVTDTQYF.

In this sample, this clone turned up a few times. The identical CDR3 is also encoded by other nucleotide sequences in the sample. This chain links TRBV7-9 with TRBJ1-2; D perhaps matches TRBD1 (5 bases). Trimming removed 3 bases from V and 4 bases from J, with 6 bases in between. CDR1 SEHNR and CDR2 FQNEAQ come from the germline V gene (reference sequence). The CDR3 has 12 amino acids. The CDR3: CASSLGTYGYTF. The CDR3 bases are TGTGCCAGCAGCTTGGGGACCTATGGCTACACCTTC.

V usage is TRBV9 and J usage is TRBJ2-5; D may be TRBD1 (5 bases). V was trimmed by 2 bases and J by 1 base, leaving 6 bases between them. This CDR3 is built from 13 residues. Germline loops: CDR1 SGDLS, CDR2 YYNGEE. This CDR3 is CASSVRAQETQYF. CDR3 DNA: TGTGCCAGCAGCGTCAGGGCCCAAGAGACCCAGTACTTC.

Only one count was recorded for this clone. The CDR3 region is CASSESGGPSYNEQFF. In nucleotides, the CDR3 is TGTGCCAGCAGCGAGAGCGGGGGGCCGTCCTACAATGAGCAGTTCTTC. The chain links TRBV9 to TRBJ2-1; TRBD2 matches at 9 bases. The germline CDR1 and CDR2 sequences are SGDLS and YYNGEE. Trimming at V came to 3 bases and at J to 1 base, leaving 5 bases not matched to a gene. This CDR3 has 16 residues. The whole variable domain, filled in from reference TRBV9 and TRBJ2-1, reads DSGVTQTPKHLITATGQRVTLRCSPRSGDLSVYWYQQSLDQGLQFLIQYYNGEERAKGNILERFSAQQFPDLHSELNLSSLELGDSALYFCASSESGGPSYNEQFFGPGTRLTVL.

The rearrangement links TRBV2 to TRBJ1-4; tentative D call: TRBD1 (5 bases). From germline, CDR1 is SNHLY and CDR2 FYNNEI. V was trimmed by 4 bases and J by 7 bases, leaving 10 bases between them. The CDR3 consists of 13 residues. The CDR3 bases are TGTGCCAGCAGTGGGCAGGGTAGTGAAAAACTGTTTTTT. Translated: CASSGQGSEKLFF.

This rearrangement joins TRBV11-2 to TRBJ2-5, with 9 positions matching TRBD1. Germline V gene data show CDR1 as SGHAT and CDR2 as FQNNGV. The CDR3 sequence is 19 residues long. Germline trimming cut 5 bases from V and 7 bases from J; bases unmatched to any gene: 23. DNA for the CDR3: TGTGCCAGCAGCAGCCCAGTCGGGACAGGGCCCTCAAATTGGTGGACCCAGTACTTC. This encodes CASSSPVGTGPSNWWTQYF.

This clone was seen a handful of times. Other nucleotide sequences from this sample produce the same CDR3. Here the CDR3 reads CAWSGTVNQPQHF. CDR3 DNA: TGTGCCTGGAGCGGGACAGTAAATCAGCCCCAGCATTTT. This chain connects TRBV30 to TRBJ1-5, with 7 bases lining up with TRBD1. Losses at the gene ends were 3 bases for V and 4 bases for J; bases not matched to a gene: 3. The CDR3 is 13 residues long. Germline CDR1 and CDR2: GTSNPN and SVGIG (reference sequence).

V usage is TRBV6-1 and J usage is TRBJ1-4, with D unresolved. In germline, CDR1 is MNHNS, CDR2 SASEGT. This CDR3 comprises 13 residues. With 7 bases removed from V and 0 bases from J, the gap between germline ends came to 6 bases. The DNA for the CDR3 is TGTGCCAGCAAAATTGCAACTAATGAAAAACTGTTTTTT. Translating gives CASKIATNEKLFF.

This clone has only one observation. This rearrangement joins TRBV7-9 to TRBJ2-1; the match to TRBD2 covers 7 bases. After removal of 5 bases from V and 4 bases from J, the junction contained 11 bases not matched to a gene. Germline V lookup: CDR1 SEHNR, CDR2 FQNEAQ (reference sequence). This CDR3 region has 16 residues. The CDR3 sequence is CASSPQARGVYNEQFF. CDR3 DNA: TGTGCCAGCAGCCCACAAGCACGGGGGGTGTACAATGAGCAGTTCTTC. The full variable domain, in which reference TRBV7-9 and TRBJ2-1 provide the parts outside the CDR3, is DTGVSQNPRHKITKRGQNVTFRCDPISEHNRLYWYRQTLGQGPEFLTYFQNEAQLEKSRLLSDRFSAERPKGSFSTLEIQRTEQGDSAMYLCASSPQARGVYNEQFFGPGTRLTVL.

This chain joins TRBV9 and TRBJ2-1; 9 positions match TRBD2. The CDR3 sequence is 15 residues long. After removal of 2 bases from V and 8 bases from J, the junction contained 8 bases not matched to a gene. CDR1 SGDLS and CDR2 YYNGEE come from the germline V gene. The CDR3 spells CASSVAGGFGDEQFF. In DNA, the CDR3 is TGTGCCAGCAGCGTGGCGGGAGGGTTCGGAGATGAGCAGTTCTTC.

The chain couples TRBV6-1 to TRBJ2-7; perhaps TRBD1 as D (6 bases). The V and J ends lost 6 bases and 5 bases respectively, with 17 bases between them. This CDR3 has 14 amino acids. Looked up from germline, CDR1 is MNHNS and CDR2 is SASEGT. CDR3 in DNA: TGTGCCAGCAGATCGGACAGCCCCAGGGACGAGCAGTACTTC. It is translated as CASRSDSPRDEQYF.

V gene TRBV11-1 combines with J gene TRBJ1-2, with D unclear. Deletions cut 6 bases from V and 2 bases from J, with 7 bases between. Germline loops: CDR1 SGHAT, CDR2 FQDESV (reference sequence). CDR3 size: 12 residues. The CDR3 spells CASRSDNYGYTF. In nucleotides, the CDR3 is TGTGCCAGCAGGTCGGACAACTATGGCTACACCTTC.

The chain recombines TRBV6-1 with TRBJ2-1; 7 bases line up with TRBD2. With V trimmed by 7 bases and J by 3 bases, 6 bases remained unmatched. The CDR3 is made up of 14 amino acids. CDR1 is MNHNS, CDR2 SASEGT, per germline. DNA of the CDR3: TGTGCCAGCACCCTAGCGGAGGTCTACAATGAGCAGTTCTTC. This encodes CASTLAEVYNEQFF.

The rearrangement joins TRBV29-1 to TRBJ2-7; a weak D match, TRBD1 (5 bases). Germline V gene data show CDR1 as SQVTM and CDR2 as ANQGSEA. The CDR3 spans 12 residues. The V end lost 4 bases, the J end lost 3 bases, and 10 bases lay between the germline ends. The CDR3 sequence: CSVVAGNYEQYF. Written as DNA, the CDR3 is TGCAGCGTTGTGGCAGGGAACTACGAGCAGTACTTC.

This chain links TRBV12-5 with TRBJ2-7; a possible D gene is TRBD1 (6 bases). The V gene lost 1 base and the J gene lost 4 bases, with 14 bases spanning the gap. Germline V CDR1 and CDR2: LGHNT, FRNRAP. The CDR3 covers 15 residues. The CDR3 DNA sequence: TGTGCTAGTGGTTTGGAAGCAGGGGCTGGGTACGAGCAGTACTTC. Protein: CASGLEAGAGYEQYF.

The J gene is TRBJ2-1, the V gene TRBV10-3; D is ambiguous. The CDR3 totals 13 residues. The ends were cut back, 2 bases at V and 9 bases at J, with 11 bases in the middle. CDR1 is ENHRY, CDR2 SYGVKD, per germline. The CDR3 reads CAISEEERGEQFF. CDR3 bases: TGTGCCATCAGTGAGGAAGAACGCGGTGAGCAGTTCTTC.

CDR3 amino acids: CASSPGLGTANTEAFF. The CDR3 DNA follows: TGTGCCAGTAGTCCCGGCCTTGGGACAGCGAACACTGAAGCTTTCTTT. The chain is built from TRBV19 and TRBJ1-1; 7 bases are shared with TRBD1. Trimming took 5 bases from V and 1 from J; bases not matched to a gene: 10. The CDR3 sequence is 16 residues long. From germline, CDR1 is LNHDA and CDR2 SQIVND (reference sequence).

The chain employs TRBV11-1 and TRBJ2-7; 11 bases match TRBD1. Germline CDR1 is SGHAT and CDR2 is FQDESV (reference sequence). V shed 5 bases, J shed 7 bases, and the junction held 10 bases outside the gene matches. The CDR3 has 15 residues. The CDR3 protein is CASSRGTGGVREQYF. In DNA, the CDR3 is TGTGCCAGCAGCCGCGGGACAGGGGGTGTTCGAGAGCAGTACTTC.

V is TRBV7-2 and J is TRBJ2-1, with unresolved D. Germline V CDR1 and CDR2: SGHTA, FQGNSA. Trimming took 5 bases from V and 2 from J, leaving 13 bases between them. This CDR3 region has 15 residues. CDR3 in amino acids: CASSLVEPAYNEQFF. CDR3 in DNA: TGTGCCAGCAGCCTAGTAGAGCCAGCCTACAATGAGCAGTTCTTC. The full variable domain, completed using reference TRBV7-2 and TRBJ2-1, is GAGVSQSPSNKVTEKGKDVELRCDPISGHTALYWYRQSLGQGLEFLIYFQGNSAPDKSGLPSDRFSAERTGGSVSTLTIQRTQQEDSAVYLCASSLVEPAYNEQFFGPGTRLTVL.

The CDR3 reads CASSPRQTTNEKLFF. The CDR3 nucleotides read TGTGCCAGCTCACCAAGACAGACAACTAATGAAAAACTGTTTTTT. The chain is built from TRBV18 and TRBJ1-4, with a possible D match to TRBD1 (5 bases). Per germline, CDR1 KGHSH and CDR2 LQKENI. The CDR3 is 15 residues long. Trimming cost V 2 bases and J 0 bases, with 7 bases left between them.